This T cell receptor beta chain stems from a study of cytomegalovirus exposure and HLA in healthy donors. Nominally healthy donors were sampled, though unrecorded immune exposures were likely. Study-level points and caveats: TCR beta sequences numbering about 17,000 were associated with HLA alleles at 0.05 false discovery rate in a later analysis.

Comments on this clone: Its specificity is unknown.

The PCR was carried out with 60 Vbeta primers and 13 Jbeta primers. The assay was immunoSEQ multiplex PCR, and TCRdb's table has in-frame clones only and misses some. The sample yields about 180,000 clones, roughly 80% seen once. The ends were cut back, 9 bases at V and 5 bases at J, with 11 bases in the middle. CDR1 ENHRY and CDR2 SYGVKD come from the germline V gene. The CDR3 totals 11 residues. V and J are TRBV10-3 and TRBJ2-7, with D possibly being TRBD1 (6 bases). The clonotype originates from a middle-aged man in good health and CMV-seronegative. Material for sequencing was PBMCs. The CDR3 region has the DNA TGTGCCATTACGGACAGCCACGAGCAGTACTTC. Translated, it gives CAITDSHEQYF.